These T cell receptor beta chains were read from a single sample in a study of cytomegalovirus exposure and HLA in healthy donors. Generated by immunoSEQ multiplex PCR, the TCRdb table keeps only in-frame clones and is missing some. This table has around 62,000 clones, about 80% appearing once. The sequenced material came from PBMCs. The receptors were gathered from a man aged 60 to 75 in good health and CMV-seropositive. Each CDR3 is given with its conserved first and last residue. D genes are given only for firm matches. Size values are once, few and many counts, or a class for expanded clones, and some rows have none.

d_call: -; clone_size: -; j_call: TRBJ2-5; v_call: TRBV4-2; cdr3_aa: CASSKGTLETQYF; cdr3_nt: TGTGCCAGCAGCAAAGGGACTCTCGAGACCCAGTACTTC
d_call: -; clone_size: -; j_call: TRBJ2-2; v_call: TRBV29-1; cdr3_aa: CSVGPGTGELFF; cdr3_nt: TGCAGCGTTGGCCCGGGGACCGGGGAGCTGTTTTTT
d_call: -; clone_size: -; j_call: TRBJ2-7; v_call: TRBV29-1; cdr3_aa: CSVGLAAGLTYEQYF; cdr3_nt: TGCAGCGTGGGACTGGCCGCAGGGCTCACCTACGAGCAGTACTTC
d_call: -; clone_size: -; j_call: TRBJ1-6; v_call: TRBV27; cdr3_aa: CASSLGSNSPLHF; cdr3_nt: TGTGCCAGCAGTTTAGGCAGTAATTCACCCCTCCACTTT
d_call: TRBD2; clone_size: -; j_call: TRBJ2-7; v_call: TRBV6-1; cdr3_aa: CAGRAGAGAYEQYF; cdr3_nt: TGTGCCGGGAGGGCGGGAGCGGGTGCCTACGAGCAGTACTTC
d_call: -; clone_size: few; j_call: TRBJ1-6; v_call: TRBV6-6; cdr3_aa: CASSYSRQNNSPLHF; cdr3_nt: TGTGCCAGCAGTTACTCCCGACAGAATAATTCACCCCTCCACTTT
d_call: TRBD1; clone_size: -; j_call: TRBJ2-7; v_call: TRBV7-9; cdr3_aa: CASSQLFRDRGYEQYF; cdr3_nt: TGTGCCAGCAGCCAGCTCTTCCGGGACAGGGGCTACGAGCAGTACTTC
d_call: TRBD1; clone_size: -; j_call: TRBJ1-2; v_call: TRBV14; cdr3_aa: CASSHPDRVQSYTF; cdr3_nt: TGTGCCAGCAGCCACCCAGACAGGGTCCAGAGCTACACCTTC
d_call: -; clone_size: few; j_call: TRBJ2-2; v_call: TRBV18; cdr3_aa: CASSPLTRNTGELFF; cdr3_nt: TGTGCCAGCTCACCACTCACACGGAACACCGGGGAGCTGTTTTTT
d_call: TRBD2; clone_size: -; j_call: TRBJ2-7; v_call: TRBV6-1; cdr3_aa: CASSGTSGGHEQYF; cdr3_nt: TGTGCCAGCAGCGGGACTAGCGGGGGCCACGAGCAGTACTTC
d_call: TRBD2; clone_size: -; j_call: TRBJ2-5; v_call: TRBV12-5; cdr3_aa: CASGLGLAGETQYF; cdr3_nt: TGTGCTAGTGGTTTGGGACTAGCGGGGGAGACCCAGTACTTC
d_call: -; clone_size: -; j_call: TRBJ2-2; v_call: TRBV19; cdr3_aa: CASIARTGELFF; cdr3_nt: TGTGCCAGTATAGCACGAACCGGGGAGCTGTTTTTT
d_call: TRBD2; clone_size: -; j_call: TRBJ2-1; v_call: TRBV7-9; cdr3_aa: CASSLGLAGGWEQFF; cdr3_nt: TGTGCCAGCAGCTTAGGACTAGCGGGAGGGTGGGAGCAGTTCTTC
d_call: TRBD2; clone_size: once; j_call: TRBJ2-7; v_call: TRBV27; cdr3_aa: CASSTNPGTSGSSYEQYF; cdr3_nt: TGTGCCAGCAGTACCAATCCCGGGACTAGCGGGAGCTCCTACGAGCAGTACTTC
d_call: -; clone_size: few; j_call: TRBJ1-2; v_call: TRBV4-1; cdr3_aa: CASSQSGIFGYTF; cdr3_nt: TGCGCCAGCAGCCAATCCGGGATTTTTGGCTACACCTTC
d_call: -; clone_size: once; j_call: TRBJ2-5; v_call: TRBV15; cdr3_aa: CATSTLQGVQETQYF; cdr3_nt: TGTGCCACCAGCACCTTACAGGGAGTCCAAGAGACCCAGTACTTC
d_call: -; clone_size: once; j_call: TRBJ2-3; v_call: TRBV4-1; cdr3_aa: CASSQDVADTQYF; cdr3_nt: TGCGCCAGCAGCCAAGATGTAGCAGATACGCAGTATTTT
d_call: -; clone_size: -; j_call: TRBJ1-1; v_call: TRBV11-3; cdr3_aa: CASSLDGGLWAEAFF; cdr3_nt: TGTGCCAGCAGCTTAGACGGGGGGCTTTGGGCTGAAGCTTTCTTT
d_call: TRBD2; clone_size: -; j_call: TRBJ2-2; v_call: TRBV5-5; cdr3_aa: CASQIAGMNTGELFF; cdr3_nt: TGTGCCAGCCAGATAGCGGGCATGAACACCGGGGAGCTGTTTTTT
d_call: TRBD1; clone_size: -; j_call: TRBJ2-5; v_call: TRBV7-9; cdr3_aa: CASSVGQGARETQYF; cdr3_nt: TGTGCCAGCAGCGTGGGACAGGGGGCTAGAGAGACCCAGTACTTC
d_call: -; clone_size: -; j_call: TRBJ2-6; v_call: TRBV6-5; cdr3_aa: CASKDTRSGANVLTF; cdr3_nt: TGTGCCAGCAAGGACACCCGCTCTGGGGCCAACGTCCTGACTTTC
d_call: TRBD1; clone_size: -; j_call: TRBJ1-1; v_call: TRBV29-1; cdr3_aa: CSVGTTGAGTEAFF; cdr3_nt: TGCAGCGTTGGGACGACAGGGGCGGGTACTGAAGCTTTCTTT
d_call: TRBD2; clone_size: few; j_call: TRBJ2-1; v_call: TRBV6-5; cdr3_aa: CASSYGTSLNEQFF; cdr3_nt: TGTGCCAGCAGTTACGGGACTAGTTTGAATGAGCAGTTCTTC
d_call: TRBD1; clone_size: -; j_call: TRBJ1-2; v_call: TRBV6-5; cdr3_aa: CASGSDRGFGYTF; cdr3_nt: TGTGCCAGCGGCTCCGACAGGGGATTTGGCTACACCTTC
d_call: -; clone_size: few; j_call: TRBJ1-2; v_call: TRBV6-5; cdr3_aa: CASSYVSPQHGGYTF; cdr3_nt: TGTGCCAGCAGTTACGTATCCCCCCAGCACGGGGGCTACACCTTC
d_call: TRBD1; clone_size: -; j_call: TRBJ2-7; v_call: TRBV7-9; cdr3_aa: CASSSQTGIYEQYF; cdr3_nt: TGTGCCAGCAGCAGCCAGACAGGGATTTACGAGCAGTACTTC
d_call: TRBD2; clone_size: -; j_call: TRBJ2-3; v_call: TRBV5-1; cdr3_aa: CASSLAAGGARTDTQYF; cdr3_nt: TGCGCCAGCAGCTTGGCAGCGGGGGGTGCCCGCACAGATACGCAGTATTTT
d_call: -; clone_size: -; j_call: TRBJ2-1; v_call: TRBV2; cdr3_aa: CASRTTRANEQFF; cdr3_nt: TGTGCCAGCAGGACGACTAGGGCCAATGAGCAGTTCTTC